The 4 T cell receptor beta chains given below trace back to one sample, sequenced in a study of blood T cell repertoires in COVID-19. TCRdb's copy holds only in-frame clones and misses some; the assay was immunoSEQ multiplex PCR. The sample holds 300,000 to 350,000 clones, 70% to 90% seen once. The sequenced sample consisted of PBMCs or T cells enriched from blood (not recorded which). These receptors were obtained from a woman between 40 and 55 years old with acute COVID-19.

Here the CDR3 reads CASSRSGGEVNEQYF. The CDR3 DNA reads TGTGCCAGCAGCCGGTCAGGGGGCGAAGTTAACGAGCAGTACTTC. J is TRBJ2-7 and V is TRBV7-9; 8 bases agree with TRBD1. The J segment lost 5 bases and the V segment lost 5 bases, leaving 11 bases of the junction unmatched. Germline CDR1 is SEHNR and CDR2 is FQNEAQ (reference sequence). This CDR3 spans 15 amino acids.

The V and J genes are TRBV27 and TRBJ2-1; D is undetermined. Trimming cost V 5 bases and J 4 bases, with 18 bases left between them. Germline CDR1 and CDR2: MNHEY and SMNVEV (reference sequence). The CDR3 length is 16 residues. The CDR3 DNA sequence: TGTGCCAGCAGTCCAACCACTGGCGGAATATACAATGAGCAGTTCTTC. Translated, it gives CASSPTTGGIYNEQFF.

This clone was counted between two and nine times. This chain uses TRBV7-9 with TRBJ2-7; 9 bases line up with TRBD1. The germline gives CDR1 SEHNR, CDR2 FQNEAQ (reference sequence). The CDR3 has 14 residues. Losses at the gene ends were 4 bases for V and 2 bases for J; bases not matched to a gene: 3. This CDR3 reads CASSSDRGTYEQYF. The CDR3 nucleotides read TGTGCCAGCAGCTCGGACAGGGGAACCTACGAGCAGTACTTC. Variable domain in full (rest from reference TRBV7-9 and TRBJ2-7): DTGVSQNPRHKITKRGQNVTFRCDPISEHNRLYWYRQTLGQGPEFLTYFQNEAQLEKSRLLSDRFSAERPKGSFSTLEIQRTEQGDSAMYLCASSSDRGTYEQYFGPGTRLTVT.

The chain employs TRBV6-5 and TRBJ1-2; TRBD1 is a possible D gene (5 bases). This CDR3 contains 13 residues. CDR1 and CDR2 from the germline V gene are MNHEY and SVGAGI. V was trimmed by 3 bases and J by 8 bases, leaving 13 bases between them. Here the CDR3 reads CASSYSGSRGYTF. The CDR3 bases are TGTGCCAGCAGTTATTCAGGGTCGCGCGGCTACACCTTC.